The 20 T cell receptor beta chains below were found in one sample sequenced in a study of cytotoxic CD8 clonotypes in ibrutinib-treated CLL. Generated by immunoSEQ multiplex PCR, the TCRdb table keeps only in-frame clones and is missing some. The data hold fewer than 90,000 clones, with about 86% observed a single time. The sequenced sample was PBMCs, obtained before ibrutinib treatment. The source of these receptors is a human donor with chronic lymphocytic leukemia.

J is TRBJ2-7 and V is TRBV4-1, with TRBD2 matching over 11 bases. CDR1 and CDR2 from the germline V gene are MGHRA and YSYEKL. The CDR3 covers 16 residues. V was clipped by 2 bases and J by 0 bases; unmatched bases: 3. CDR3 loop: CASSQTSGRNSYEQYF. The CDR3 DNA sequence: TGCGCCAGCAGCCAAACTAGCGGGAGAAACTCCTACGAGCAGTACTTC.

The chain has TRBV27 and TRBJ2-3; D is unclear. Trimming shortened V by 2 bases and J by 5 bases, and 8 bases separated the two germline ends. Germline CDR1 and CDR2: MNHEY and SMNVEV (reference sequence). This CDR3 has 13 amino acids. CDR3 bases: TGTGCCAGCAGTTTAATCAACCGAGATACGCAGTATTTT. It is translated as CASSLINRDTQYF.

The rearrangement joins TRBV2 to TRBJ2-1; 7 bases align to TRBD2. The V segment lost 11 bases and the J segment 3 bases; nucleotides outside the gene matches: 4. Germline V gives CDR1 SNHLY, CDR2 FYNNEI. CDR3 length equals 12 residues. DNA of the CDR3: TGTGCCCAGCTAGCGGTCTACAATGAGCAGTTCTTC. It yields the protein CAQLAVYNEQFF.

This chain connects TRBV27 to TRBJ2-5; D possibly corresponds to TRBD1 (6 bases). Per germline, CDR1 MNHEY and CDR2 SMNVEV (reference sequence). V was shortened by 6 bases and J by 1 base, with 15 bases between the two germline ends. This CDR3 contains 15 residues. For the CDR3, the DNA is TGTGCCAGCAGCGTCAGGGGCCTGCCCCAAGAGACCCAGTACTTC. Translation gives CASSVRGLPQETQYF.

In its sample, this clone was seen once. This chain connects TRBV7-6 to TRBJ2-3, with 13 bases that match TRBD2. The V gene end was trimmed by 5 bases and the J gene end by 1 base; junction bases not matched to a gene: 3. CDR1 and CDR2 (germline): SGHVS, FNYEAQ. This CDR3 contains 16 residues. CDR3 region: CASSTGLAGGTDTQYF. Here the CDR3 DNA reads TGTGCCAGCAGCACCGGACTAGCGGGAGGCACAGATACGCAGTATTTT.

The CDR3 is CASSPTGGNIQYF. The CDR3 coding sequence is TGTGCCAGCAGCCCTACGGGGGGGAACATTCAGTACTTC. This chain links TRBV11-2 with TRBJ2-4; 8 bases align to TRBD2. CDR3 size: 13 residues. J lost 7 bases, V lost 5 bases, and 4 bases had no gene match. Germline V CDR1 and CDR2: SGHAT, FQNNGV.

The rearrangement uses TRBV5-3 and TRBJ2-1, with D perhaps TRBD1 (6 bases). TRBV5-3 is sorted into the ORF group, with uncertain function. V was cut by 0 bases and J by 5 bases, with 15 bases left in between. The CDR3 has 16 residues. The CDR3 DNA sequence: TGTGCCAGAAGCTTGGTAGGGGGAAGGGTGGACAATGAGCAGTTCTTC. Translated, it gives CARSLVGGRVDNEQFF.

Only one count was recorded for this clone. The CDR3 spells CASSPLRDGGELFF. The CDR3 bases are TGTGCCAGCTCACCACTCCGGGATGGCGGGGAGCTGTTTTTT. The chain links TRBV18 to TRBJ2-2; the D gene is possibly TRBD2 (5 bases). CDR3 size: 14 residues. Trimming left V 1 base short and J 7 bases short, with 10 bases between. The V gene's germline CDR1 is KGHSH and CDR2 LQKENI.

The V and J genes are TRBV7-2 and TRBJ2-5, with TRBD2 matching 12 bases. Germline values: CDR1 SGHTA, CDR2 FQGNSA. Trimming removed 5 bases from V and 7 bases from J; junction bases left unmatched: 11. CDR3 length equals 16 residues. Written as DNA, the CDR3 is TGTGCCAGCAGCCCCCTACTGACTAGCGGGAGCTTGACCCAGTACTTC. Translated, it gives CASSPLLTSGSLTQYF.

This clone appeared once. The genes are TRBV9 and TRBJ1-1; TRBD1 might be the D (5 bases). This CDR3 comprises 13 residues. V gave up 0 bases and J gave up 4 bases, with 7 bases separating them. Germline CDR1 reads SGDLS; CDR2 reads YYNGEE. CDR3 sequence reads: CASSVAGSTEAFF. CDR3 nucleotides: TGTGCCAGCAGCGTAGCAGGGAGCACTGAAGCTTTCTTT.

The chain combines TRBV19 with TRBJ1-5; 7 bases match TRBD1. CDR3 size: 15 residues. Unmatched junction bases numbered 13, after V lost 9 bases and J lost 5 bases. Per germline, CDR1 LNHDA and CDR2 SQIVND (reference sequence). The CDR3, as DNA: TGTGCCAGCGGCGGTACAAACAGGGGAGATCAGCCCCAGCATTTT. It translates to CASGGTNRGDQPQHF.

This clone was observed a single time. CDR3 coding DNA: TGTGCCAGCAATCGGCGCGGTGGGCGTAATGAAAAACTGTTTTTT. Translation: CASNRRGGRNEKLFF. J is TRBJ1-4 and V is TRBV6-5; D not certain. The CDR3 is 15 residues long. CDR1 and CDR2 (germline): MNHEY, SVGAGI. V was shortened by 7 bases and J by 4 bases, with 16 bases between the two germline ends.

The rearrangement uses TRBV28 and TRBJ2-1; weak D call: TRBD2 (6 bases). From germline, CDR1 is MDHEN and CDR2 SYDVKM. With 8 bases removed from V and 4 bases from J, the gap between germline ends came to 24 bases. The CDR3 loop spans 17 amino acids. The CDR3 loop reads CASRRLTGTPGYNEQFF. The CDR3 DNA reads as TGTGCCAGCCGAAGACTTACCGGGACTCCCGGATACAATGAGCAGTTCTTC.

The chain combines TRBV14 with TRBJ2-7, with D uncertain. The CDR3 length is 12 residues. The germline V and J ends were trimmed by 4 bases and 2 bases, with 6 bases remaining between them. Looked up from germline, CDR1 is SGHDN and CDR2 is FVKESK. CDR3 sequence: CASSPTAYEQYF. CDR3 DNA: TGTGCCAGCAGCCCGACTGCCTACGAGCAGTACTTC.

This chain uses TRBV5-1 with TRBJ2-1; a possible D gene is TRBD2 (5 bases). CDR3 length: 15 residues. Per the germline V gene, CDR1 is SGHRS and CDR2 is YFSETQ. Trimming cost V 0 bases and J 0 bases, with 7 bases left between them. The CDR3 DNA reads TGCGCCAGCAGCTTGGCGGCGGGCTCCTACAATGAGCAGTTCTTC. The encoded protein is CASSLAAGSYNEQFF.

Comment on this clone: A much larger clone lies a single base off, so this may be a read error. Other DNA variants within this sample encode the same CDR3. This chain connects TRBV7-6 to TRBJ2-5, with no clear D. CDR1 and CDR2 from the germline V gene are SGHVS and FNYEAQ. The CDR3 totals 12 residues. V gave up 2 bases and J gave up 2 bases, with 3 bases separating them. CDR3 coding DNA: TGTGCCAGCAGCTTACCTCAAGAGACCCAGTACTTC. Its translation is CASSLPQETQYF.

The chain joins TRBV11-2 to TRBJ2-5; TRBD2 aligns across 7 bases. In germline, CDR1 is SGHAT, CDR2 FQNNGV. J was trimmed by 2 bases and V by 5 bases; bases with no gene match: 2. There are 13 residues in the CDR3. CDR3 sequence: CASSKGLQETQYF. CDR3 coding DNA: TGTGCCAGCAGCAAGGGACTACAAGAGACCCAGTACTTC.

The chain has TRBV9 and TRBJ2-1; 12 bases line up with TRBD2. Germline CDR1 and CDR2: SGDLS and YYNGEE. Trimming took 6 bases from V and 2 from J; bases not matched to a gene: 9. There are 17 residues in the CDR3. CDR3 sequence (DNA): TGTGCCAGCACCTTGACTAGCGGGGGTGTCCCCTACAATGAGCAGTTCTTC. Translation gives CASTLTSGGVPYNEQFF. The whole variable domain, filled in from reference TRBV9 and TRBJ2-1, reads DSGVTQTPKHLITATGQRVTLRCSPRSGDLSVYWYQQSLDQGLQFLIQYYNGEERAKGNILERFSAQQFPDLHSELNLSSLELGDSALYFCASTLTSGGVPYNEQFFGPGTRLTVL.

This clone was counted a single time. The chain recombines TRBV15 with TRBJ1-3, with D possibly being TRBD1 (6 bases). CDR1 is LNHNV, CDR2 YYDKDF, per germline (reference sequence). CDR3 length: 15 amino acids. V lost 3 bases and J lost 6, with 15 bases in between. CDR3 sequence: CATSRITGMANTIYF. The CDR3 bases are TGTGCCACCAGCAGGATTACAGGGATGGCAAACACCATATATTTT.

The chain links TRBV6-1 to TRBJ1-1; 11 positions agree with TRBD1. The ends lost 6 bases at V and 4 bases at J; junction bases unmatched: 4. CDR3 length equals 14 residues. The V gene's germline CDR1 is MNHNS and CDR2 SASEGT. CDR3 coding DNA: TGTGCCAGCAGCCGGGACAGGGGGTTCACTGAAGCTTTCTTT. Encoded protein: CASSRDRGFTEAFF.